Listed below are T cell receptor beta chains from one sample, sequenced in a study of regulatory T cells in long-lasting Graves disease. TCRdb ran MiXCR on the multiplex PCR reads and lists one entry per CDR3 protein. The table lists roughly 500,000 distinct CDR3 sequences, under 25% of them singletons. Here the sequenced sample was peripheral blood mononuclear cells (PBMCs), taken when the disease was refractory, from a patient treated with antithyroid drugs. These receptors all come from a female donor with Graves disease. Both conserved end residues are part of each CDR3.

v_gene	j_gene	CDR3aa
TRBV12-3/TRBV12-4	TRBJ1-1	CASSPLVPGLAFF
TRBV9	TRBJ1-2	CASSVEAASVGGYTF
TRBV2	TRBJ2-6	CASSGHPGANVLTF
TRBV29-1	TRBJ1-1	CSVGLEGDLDTEAFF
TRBV7-2	TRBJ1-3	CASSVAPGSSGNTIYF
TRBV28	TRBJ1-5	CASKSGSNQPQHF
TRBV6-1	TRBJ2-5	CARSLAGGAYQETQYF
TRBV27	TRBJ1-2	CASSSGGTVPNYGYTF
TRBV7-2	TRBJ1-4	CASSLAFAATAHNEKLFF
TRBV24-1	TRBJ2-5	CATSDPTRGETQYF
TRBV3-1	TRBJ1-1	CASSQRDLNTEAFF
TRBV6-1	TRBJ2-7	CASSSGGRAKYEQYF
TRBV25-1	TRBJ2-5	CASSVTRGIATQYF
TRBV5-1	TRBJ2-5	CASSAAGTSETQYF
TRBV10-3	TRBJ1-1	CAIQGQGKPEAFF
TRBV28	TRBJ1-5	CASSNIPSYSNQPQHF
TRBV2	TRBJ2-7	CASSEALVGTYEQYF
TRBV19	TRBJ1-2	CASSNAGGGYGYTF
TRBV20-1	TRBJ2-5	CSARGVHGQAQYF
TRBV29-1	TRBJ1-6	CSVGDRGQNSPLHF
TRBV19	TRBJ1-3	CASSTVSGNTIYF
TRBV29-1	TRBJ2-5	CSGTPTGVRETQYF
TRBV7-2	.	CASSFSQGDTQYF
TRBV30	TRBJ2-5	CAWSPGTSGAAQYF
TRBV20-1	TRBJ2-7	CSAEPGQGYYEQYF
TRBV19	TRBJ1-2	CASSIKGGGYTF
TRBV6-5	TRBJ2-7	CASSYGLAGFEQYF
TRBV6-5	TRBJ1-2	CASSYSGTGGGYTF
TRBV12-3/TRBV12-4	TRBJ2-2	CASSDRYTGELFF
TRBV6-1	TRBJ2-4	CASSTGQDIQYF
TRBV3-1	TRBJ1-1	CASSQGAWVNTEAFF